The clone carrying this T cell receptor (beta chain) was detected only once. This entry belongs to a study of OX40 agonist ivuxolimab in advanced cancers. Profiling relied on immunoSEQ multiplex PCR, and the TCRdb table lists in-frame clones only, not all of them. This table has 80,000 to 100,000 clones, roughly 94% appearing once. Germline V gene sequence: CDR1 GTSNPN, CDR2 SVGIG (reference sequence). Trimming removed 5 bases at V and 1 base at J, with 9 bases between. The CDR3 is 13 amino acids. The origin of this receptor is an adult with an advanced solid tumor such as melanoma, head and neck, liver or kidney cancer. The starting material was CD4+ or CD8+ T cells sorted from blood, obtained in a trial of the OX40 agonist ivuxolimab. The chain combines TRBV30 with TRBJ2-4; D uncertain. CDR3 sequence (DNA): TGTGCCTGGGGAGTATGGGCCAAAAACATTCAGTACTTC. The encoded protein is CAWGVWAKNIQYF.